The next 18 T cell receptor beta chains were all read from a single sample in a study of CD8 T cells in ankylosing spondylitis (dated by TCRdb to between 2016 and 2019). Libraries were constructed by 5' RACE. TCRdb shows the sequencer as Illumina HiSeq 2500. TCRdb reworked the public reads: Q25 trimming with fastp, MiXCR clone assembly, productive beta chains retained. CDR3 protein duplicates are merged, each entry listing the most common genes and DNA. The sample contains about 150,000 distinct CDR3 sequences, roughly 30% of them found a single time. About 6% of the sample comes from the top ten. Material: synovial fluid, either unsorted or a sorted T cell fraction (not recorded which). These receptors all come from a male donor with ankylosing spondylitis.

V and J are TRBV20-1 and TRBJ2-7; either TRBD1 or TRBD2 may supply D (5 bases each). V was cut by 4 bases and J by 3 bases, with 19 bases left in between. Germline V gene lookup returns CDR1 DFQATT and CDR2 SNEGSKA (reference sequence). The CDR3 is 15 amino acids. The CDR3 DNA sequence: TGCAGTGCTAAACTTAGTGGGGGTGGGGGCTACGAGCAGTACTTC. It codes for CSAKLSGGGGYEQYF.

The chain combines TRBV20-1 with TRBJ2-1, with D perhaps TRBD1 (5 bases). Germline CDR1 is DFQATT and CDR2 is SNEGSKA (reference sequence). The CDR3 is made up of 13 amino acids. The CDR3 is CSVYQAKGYEQFF. The CDR3 bases are TGCAGCGTGTACCAAGCAAAGGGGTATGAGCAGTTCTTC.

A few counts support this clonotype. The rearrangement uses TRBV20-1 and TRBJ1-1; D remains unclear. The V gene's germline CDR1 is DFQATT and CDR2 SNEGSKA (reference sequence). The CDR3 covers 12 residues. Trimming removed 6 bases from V and 3 bases from J, with 11 bases in between. Written as DNA, the CDR3 is TGCAGTGCCTTAGCGGATTACACTGAAGCTTTCTTT. Its protein product is CSALADYTEAFF.

The rearrangement links TRBV7-3 to TRBJ1-1; 7 nucleotides agree with TRBD1. J was trimmed by 1 base and V by 0 bases; bases with no gene match: 5. The germline gives CDR1 SGHTA, CDR2 FQGTGA. The length of the CDR3 is 16 residues. The CDR3 nucleotides read TGTGCCAGCAGCTTAACCCCCCAGGGGGGGAACACTGAAGCTTTCTTT. As protein: CASSLTPQGGNTEAFF.

With respect to this clonotype: This clone may be a read error of a much larger clone one base away. The conserved closing phenylalanine or tryptophan is absent in this CDR3, likely reflecting a read error. The chain carries TRBV24-1 and TRBJ2-2; D unresolved. Per the germline V gene, CDR1 is KGHDR and CDR2 is SFDVKD. V was pared by 5 bases and J by 5 bases, with 5 bases between. This CDR3 is built from 12 residues. The CDR3 loop is CATSGVTGELFL. In DNA form, the CDR3 reads TGTGCCACCAGTGGGGTAACCGGGGAGCTGTTTCTT.

There are a few counts of this clonotype. The V and J genes are TRBV27 and TRBJ2-7; 7 bases are a match to TRBD1. Germline CDR1 is MNHEY and CDR2 is SMNVEV (reference sequence). The CDR3 totals 14 residues. After removal of 5 bases from V and 1 base from J, the junction contained 5 bases not matched to a gene. CDR3 loop: CASSPGDSSYEQYF. The CDR3 coding sequence is TGTGCCAGCAGTCCCGGGGACAGTTCCTACGAGCAGTACTTC.

This clonotype has ten or more counts. The chain has TRBV7-6 and TRBJ2-6; TRBD1 is a possible D gene (6 bases). V was clipped by 4 bases and J by 2 bases, with 12 bases between them. Looked up from germline, CDR1 is SGHVS and CDR2 is FNYEAQ. The CDR3 spans 16 residues. DNA of the CDR3: TGTGCCAGCAGCTCGGCCGGGACAACTGGGGCCAACGTCCTGACTTTC. This translates into CASSSAGTTGANVLTF.

This chain joins TRBV20-1 and TRBJ2-7; D might be TRBD1 (5 bases). This CDR3 contains 17 residues. V dropped 0 bases and J dropped 0 bases, with 18 bases sitting between them. Germline V gene lookup returns CDR1 DFQATT and CDR2 SNEGSKA (reference sequence). CDR3 sequence reads: CSARDMYRPLHSYEQYF. CDR3 nucleotide sequence: TGCAGTGCTAGAGATATGTACAGGCCTCTACACTCCTACGAGCAGTACTTC.

Here the CDR3 reads CSARDQLSTGELFF. CDR3 nucleotide sequence: TGCAGTGCTAGAGATCAACTATCAACCGGGGAGCTGTTTTTT. The chain joins TRBV20-1 to TRBJ2-2; no firm D call. This CDR3 comprises 14 residues. Trimming stripped 0 bases from V and 5 bases from J, with 10 bases between. Germline V lookup: CDR1 DFQATT, CDR2 SNEGSKA (reference sequence).

The chain links TRBV10-1 to TRBJ1-2; D perhaps matches TRBD1 (6 bases). V was pared by 3 bases and J by 6 bases, with 20 bases between. CDR3 length: 16 amino acids. Germline V gene lookup returns CDR1 WNHNN and CDR2 SYGVQD (reference sequence). CDR3 in DNA: TGCGCCAGCAGTGACTACCGGTCGGGGGACATCCATGGCTACACCTTC. The encoded protein is CASSDYRSGDIHGYTF.

The chain couples TRBV20-1 to TRBJ1-4; the D gene is possibly TRBD1 (5 bases). The CDR3 sequence is 14 residues long. V shed 5 bases and J shed 4 bases, with 14 bases lying between them. Germline CDR1 DFQATT, CDR2 SNEGSKA (reference sequence). The CDR3 DNA reads as TGCAGTGCTGGCAGACCGGGACTTAATGAAAAACTGTTTTTT. Translation gives CSAGRPGLNEKLFF.

The chain has TRBV3-1 and TRBJ1-3; D might be TRBD1 (5 bases). V lost 3 bases, J lost 0 bases, and 9 bases lay in between. From germline, CDR1 is LGHDT and CDR2 YNNKEL (reference sequence). CDR3 length: 15 amino acids. The CDR3 DNA reads TGTGCCAGCAGCCATGCCGGGGCCTCTGGAAACACCATATATTTT. Amino acids: CASSHAGASGNTIYF. The full variable domain, with the rest looked up from reference TRBV3-1 and TRBJ1-3, is DTAVSQTPKYLVTQMGNDKSIKCEQNLGHDTMYWYKQDSKKFLKIMFSYNNKELIINETVPNRFSPKSPDKAHLNLHINSLELGDSAVYFCASSHAGASGNTIYFGEGSWLTVV.

The gene calls are TRBV5-6 and TRBJ2-5, with 12 bases aligning to TRBD2. CDR1 SGHDT and CDR2 YYEEEE come from the germline V gene. This CDR3 spans 18 amino acids. The J segment lost 1 base and the V segment lost 4 bases, leaving 11 bases of the junction unmatched. The CDR3 sequence: CASSPGGLAGGVQETQYF. CDR3 coding DNA: TGTGCCAGCAGCCCGGGAGGGCTAGCGGGGGGGGTCCAAGAGACCCAGTACTTC.

This rearrangement joins TRBV7-9 to TRBJ1-4; D is unclear. The CDR3 is 12 amino acids. Germline V gene sequence: CDR1 SEHNR, CDR2 FQNEAQ (reference sequence). Trimming took off 5 bases at V and 8 bases at J, with 9 bases between the two ends. DNA for the CDR3: TGTGCCAGCAGCCATAGCGGGGAAAAACTGTTTTTT. Translated, it gives CASSHSGEKLFF.

This clonotype was seen a handful of times. The V gene is TRBV29-1, the J gene TRBJ2-7; 9 nucleotides agree with TRBD2. Per the germline V gene, CDR1 is SQVTM and CDR2 is ANQGSEA. After removal of 4 bases from V and 1 base from J, the junction contained 5 bases not matched to a gene. The CDR3 is 14 residues long. The CDR3 sequence: CSVVSGRESYEQYF. CDR3 bases: TGCAGCGTTGTTAGCGGGAGAGAATCCTACGAGCAGTACTTC.

The chain carries TRBV7-9 and TRBJ1-2, with a possible D match to TRBD1 (5 bases). The CDR3 is made up of 16 amino acids. Germline V gene sequence: CDR1 SEHNR, CDR2 FQNEAQ (reference sequence). V lost 1 base and J 4 bases, leaving 16 bases between the germline ends. CDR3 DNA: TGTGCCAGCAGCTTAGGACAGCCACCAAATCTCTATGGCTACACCTTC. This encodes CASSLGQPPNLYGYTF.

This clonotype has ten or more counts. The CDR3 region is CASSLLSGANVLTF. In nucleotides, the CDR3 is TGTGCCAGCAGCTTACTTTCTGGGGCCAACGTCCTGACTTTC. This chain joins TRBV27 and TRBJ2-6; D uncertain. With 6 bases removed from V and 1 base from J, the gap between germline ends came to 7 bases. This CDR3 spans 14 amino acids. Germline loops: CDR1 MNHEY, CDR2 SMNVEV (reference sequence).

This clonotype was detected many times. This sequence joins TRBV10-3 and TRBJ1-5, with TRBD1 as a possible D gene (6 bases). Trimming pared 2 bases from V and 0 bases from J, leaving 8 bases between. The CDR3 length is 15 residues. Germline V gene sequence: CDR1 ENHRY, CDR2 SYGVKD. The CDR3 loop is CAISEQGYSNQPQHF. CDR3 nucleotides: TGTGCCATCAGTGAGCAGGGGTATAGCAATCAGCCCCAGCATTTT.